This record covers a single TCR beta chain. No antigen is known for it. Amplification targeted TCR beta CDR3 regions from RNA transcripts. During a first-round RT-PCR of the TCR CDR3, the HTBI primer set was used. MiXCR, applied by TCRdb to the multiplex PCR reads, yields one record per CDR3 protein. The sample lists hundreds of thousands of distinct CDR3 sequences; around 22% were seen once. The data are from a study of T cells in Graves' hyperthyroidism and ophthalmopathy. General study points: A model of 13 V-J features distinguished ophthalmopathy from stable hyperthyroidism.

Ophthalmopathy in the patients scored at least 3 on Clinical Activity Score and at least 4 on NOSPECS grade, lasting under 3 months. The CDR3 is 16 residues long. V shed 5 bases and J shed 2 bases, with 17 bases lying between them. From germline, CDR1 is SGHTA and CDR2 FQGNSA. The TCR was taken from a woman between 25 and 40 years old with Graves' ophthalmopathy. Specimen: blood. The J gene is TRBJ2-3, the V gene TRBV7-2; tentative D call: TRBD2 (6 bases). The CDR3 DNA reads TGTGCCAGCAGCCCGCCGGGGGAAGGGGACACAGATACGCAGTATTTT. Amino acids: CASSPPGEGDTDTQYF.